Following are 20 T cell receptor beta chains from one sample sequenced in a study of PD-1 blockade in classical Hodgkin lymphoma (dated by TCRdb to 2020 to 2021). The time point label of this sample denotes: cycle 1 day 1 (C1D1), immediately before nivolumab initiation. Every trial patient had relapsed following autologous stem cell transplantation, and prior brentuximab vedotin exposure was what differed among cohorts A, B and C. Libraries were made using the immunoSEQ multiplex PCR assay. TCRdb retrieved this table from immuneACCESS and kept in-frame rearrangements only. Not all clones are present; in checked studies, unresolved V genes account for under half, and no reason is known for the remainder. The sample records 3,500 to 4,500 clones, about four fifths of which are singletons. Clones ranked in the top ten supply roughly 38% of the sample. This specimen consisted of peripheral blood mononuclear cells (PBMCs), obtained at baseline. The source of these receptors is a human donor with classical Hodgkin lymphoma.

J is TRBJ2-4 and V is TRBV5-1, with 8 positions matching TRBD2. Germline V gives CDR1 SGHRS, CDR2 YFSETQ. The CDR3 spans 15 residues. The V segment lost 3 bases and the J segment 2 bases; nucleotides outside the gene matches: 4. The CDR3 DNA reads TGCGCCAGCAGCTACGGGGGGGCCACCAAAAACATTCAGTACTTC. As protein: CASSYGGATKNIQYF.

CDR3 DNA: TGTGCCAGCAGTGCTCAGATTTCTGGGGCCAACGTCCTGACTTTC. Residues: CASSAQISGANVLTF. The V and J genes are TRBV27 and TRBJ2-6; D call uncertain. CDR1 MNHEY and CDR2 SMNVEV come from the germline V gene (reference sequence). The CDR3 covers 15 residues. Trimming took 5 bases from V and 1 from J, leaving 9 bases between them.

J is TRBJ1-2 and V is TRBV6-1, with TRBD1 matching 7 bases. The CDR3 loop spans 16 amino acids. Germline assignment: CDR1 MNHNS and CDR2 SASEGT. V was pared by 0 bases and J by 5 bases, with 9 bases of the junction left unmatched. The CDR3 region is CASSEAVRGPGYGYTF. As DNA, the CDR3 is TGTGCCAGCAGTGAAGCGGTGAGGGGGCCGGGGTATGGCTACACCTTC.

This clone was counted a single time. The rearrangement links TRBV25-1 to TRBJ2-7; D perhaps matches TRBD2 (6 bases). V shed 2 bases and J shed 7 bases, with 18 bases lying between them. This CDR3 comprises 15 residues. Germline V lookup: CDR1 MGHDK, CDR2 SYGVNS. The CDR3 DNA follows: TGTGCCAGCAGTGAAGCGGGATCTTATCTAGGGGAGCAGTACTTC. It yields the protein CASSEAGSYLGEQYF.

This clone is a singleton in its sample. The CDR3 DNA sequence: TGTGCCAGCAGCCAAGGACAGAATAGCAATCAGCCCCAGCATTTT. Amino acids: CASSQGQNSNQPQHF. The V gene is TRBV7-2, the J gene TRBJ1-5; D possibly corresponds to TRBD1 (6 bases). This CDR3 has 15 amino acids. V gave up 5 bases and J gave up 0 bases, with 11 bases separating them. Germline CDR1 is SGHTA and CDR2 is FQGNSA.

The rearrangement joins TRBV5-4 to TRBJ2-5; D possibly corresponds to TRBD2 (5 bases). This CDR3 comprises 14 residues. V was pared by 4 bases and J by 0 bases, with 10 bases between. CDR1 is SGHNT and CDR2 is YYREEE in the germline V gene (reference sequence). CDR3 loop: CASSPGVNQETQYF. For the CDR3, the DNA is TGTGCCAGCAGCCCCGGGGTGAACCAAGAGACCCAGTACTTC. Full variable domain (outside the CDR3, taken from reference TRBV5-4 and TRBJ2-5): ETGVTQSPTHLIKTRGQQVTLRCSSQSGHNTVSWYQQALGQGPQFIFQYYREEENGRGNFPPRFSGLQFPNYSSELNVNALELDDSALYLCASSPGVNQETQYFGPGTRLLVL.

The genes are TRBV13 and TRBJ2-2, with D perhaps matching TRBD2 (6 bases). This CDR3 region has 18 residues. V dropped 4 bases and J dropped 5 bases, with 23 bases sitting between them. Germline V lookup: CDR1 PRHDT, CDR2 FYEKMQ (reference sequence). The CDR3 DNA reads TGTGCCAGCAGCTCCTTCGCGGGGACGGGGGTATCGACCGGGGAGCTGTTTTTT. Protein: CASSSFAGTGVSTGELFF.

Notes on this clone: The junction departs from the called germline gene at one end, perhaps through a read error. The rearrangement joins TRBV7-7 to TRBJ1-6; D is undetermined. Germline CDR1 reads SSHAT; CDR2 reads FNYEAQ (reference sequence). CDR3 length equals 13 residues. DNA of the CDR3: TGTGCTAGCAGCTTAGACGAGAATTCACCCCTCCACTTT. It yields the protein CASSLDENSPLHF.

This chain joins TRBV23-1 and TRBJ2-7, with TRBD2 as a possible D gene (5 bases). TRBV23-1 is designated an ORF whose function remains uncertain. There are 14 residues in the CDR3. V shed 0 bases and J shed 11 bases, with 17 bases lying between them. The CDR3 sequence is CASSQSIGGRSEYF. The CDR3 nucleotides read TGCGCCAGCAGTCAATCTATAGGCGGCCGTAGCGAGTACTTC.

The chain uses TRBV19 and TRBJ2-1; 10 bases fit TRBD2. There are 15 residues in the CDR3. In germline, CDR1 is LNHDA, CDR2 SQIVND (reference sequence). V was pared by 7 bases and J by 6 bases, with 9 bases of the junction left unmatched. CDR3: CASIALAGGSNEQFF. CDR3 coding DNA: TGTGCCAGTATTGCCTTAGCGGGGGGCTCCAATGAGCAGTTCTTC.

This chain joins TRBV2 and TRBJ2-1; 13 positions agree with TRBD2. This CDR3 has 15 residues. CDR1 SNHLY and CDR2 FYNNEI come from the germline V gene. J lost 8 bases, V lost 6 bases, and 7 bases had no gene match. The CDR3 nucleotides are TGTGCCAGCAGCCGGACTAGCGGGAGCTGGTATGAGCAGTTCTTC. Translating it yields CASSRTSGSWYEQFF. Looking up the rest from reference TRBV2 and TRBJ2-1 gives the full variable domain: EPEVTQTPSHQVTQMGQEVILRCVPISNHLYFYWYRQILGQKVEFLVSFYNNEISEKSEIFDDQFSVERPDGSNFTLKIRSTKLEDSAMYFCASSRTSGSWYEQFFGPGTRLTVL.

Regarding this clone: At one end, the junction sequence differs from germline, possibly due to a read error. V and J are TRBV7-7 and TRBJ2-5; D remains ambiguous. This CDR3 comprises 13 residues. Germline-derived CDR1 and CDR2 are SSHAT and FNYEAQ (reference sequence). This CDR3 is CASSPESWETQYF. For the CDR3, the DNA is TGTGCTAGCAGCCCAGAATCGTGGGAGACCCAGTACTTC. Looking up the rest from reference TRBV7-7 and TRBJ2-5 gives the full variable domain: GAGVSQSPRYKVTKRGQDVTLRCDPISSHATLYWYQQALGQGPEFLTYFNYEAQPDKSGLPSDRFSAERPEGSISTLTIQRTEQRDSAMYRCASSPESWETQYFGPGTRLLVL.

The rearrangement joins TRBV5-1 to TRBJ2-5, with D perhaps matching TRBD2 (7 bases). V shed 4 bases and J shed 1 base, with 11 bases lying between them. The CDR3 runs to 14 residues. CDR1 is SGHRS, CDR2 YFSETQ, per germline. CDR3 region: CASSMGGPQETQYF. The DNA of the CDR3 is TGCGCCAGCAGCATGGGGGGGCCCCAAGAGACCCAGTACTTC.

The J gene is TRBJ2-7, the V gene TRBV28; D remains ambiguous. Deletions cut 6 bases from V and 1 base from J, with 7 bases between. Germline V lookup: CDR1 MDHEN, CDR2 SYDVKM. The CDR3 loop spans 12 amino acids. CDR3 in amino acids: CASSTESYEQYF. The CDR3 DNA reads TGTGCCAGCAGCACCGAGTCCTACGAGCAGTACTTC.

V and J are TRBV19 and TRBJ1-1; D gene uncertain. The CDR3 totals 15 residues. Germline loops: CDR1 LNHDA, CDR2 SQIVND (reference sequence). V was pared by 4 bases and J by 0 bases, with 12 bases between. CDR3 residues: CASSSGEAMNTEAFF. The CDR3 DNA reads as TGTGCCAGTAGTAGCGGAGAGGCGATGAACACTGAAGCTTTCTTT.

The CDR3 bases are TGTGCCAGCAGCTTTAGCGGGGGGATCTACGAGCAGTACTTC. Its translation is CASSFSGGIYEQYF. V is TRBV7-2 and J is TRBJ2-7; TRBD2 aligns across 10 bases. Trimming took 3 bases from V and 3 from J; bases not matched to a gene: 2. The CDR3 runs 14 residues. Germline V gene data show CDR1 as SGHTA and CDR2 as FQGNSA. Together with reference TRBV7-2 and TRBJ2-7, the CDR3 gives the full variable domain: GAGVSQSPSNKVTEKGKDVELRCDPISGHTALYWYRQSLGQGLEFLIYFQGNSAPDKSGLPSDRFSAERTGGSVSTLTIQRTQQEDSAVYLCASSFSGGIYEQYFGPGTRLTVT.

J is TRBJ1-6 and V is TRBV28, with 7 bases lining up with TRBD1. The germline CDR1 and CDR2 sequences are MDHEN and SYDVKM. V lost 3 bases to trimming and J lost 9 bases; unmatched junction nucleotides: 8. The CDR3 has 15 residues. CDR3: CASSFIEAGGSPLHF. CDR3 bases: TGTGCCAGCAGTTTCATCGAGGCAGGGGGTTCACCCCTCCACTTT.

This chain connects TRBV6-5 to TRBJ1-2; tentative D call: TRBD1 (6 bases). CDR3 length: 13 amino acids. Trimming pared 8 bases from V and 1 base from J, leaving 11 bases between. CDR1 and CDR2 (germline): MNHEY, SVGAGI. CDR3 sequence: CASSGQFNYGYTF. As DNA, the CDR3 is TGTGCCAGCTCCGGACAGTTTAACTATGGCTACACCTTC.

The rearrangement uses TRBV11-2 and TRBJ2-5, with D unclear. The V end was cut by 2 bases, the J end by 1 base, with 8 bases between. This CDR3 is 14 amino acids long. Germline assignment: CDR1 SGHAT and CDR2 FQNNGV. The CDR3 loop reads CASSLRGPQETQYF. The DNA of the CDR3 is TGTGCCAGCAGCTTACGTGGGCCCCAAGAGACCCAGTACTTC.

The gene calls are TRBV9 and TRBJ2-2; D might be TRBD1 (6 bases). Germline CDR1 and CDR2: SGDLS and YYNGEE. V lost 3 bases to trimming and J lost 1 base, with 10 bases between them. The CDR3 totals 15 residues. The DNA for the CDR3 is TGTGCCAGCAGCGGCCCACAGGGGAACACCGGGGAGCTGTTTTTT. This gives the protein CASSGPQGNTGELFF.